This is a list of T cell receptor beta chains from one sample in a study of T-cell reconstitution after alpha-beta-depleted transplantation in children. MiXCR was run by TCRdb on the PCR reads, yielding one entry per CDR3 protein. The sample comprises 550,000 to 600,000 distinct CDR3 sequences, approximately 22% of which are singletons, and roughly an eighth rests with the top ten. The sample here was PBMCs, mostly from graft donor cells, taken 360 days after TCRalphabeta/CD19-depleted stem cell transplant. Every receptor here comes from a boy in the first two years of life who had a stem cell transplant for acute myeloid leukemia, so the T cells may come from the graft donor. Each CDR3 is given with its conserved first and last residue. The D gene is left open where the match is weak. Not every row has a clone size; where given, it reads once, few, many or a size class.

clone_size	d_call	v_call	cdr3_length	j_call	cdr3_nt	cdr3_aa
few	-	TRBV20-1	11	TRBJ2-1	TGCAGTGCTGGCCCAACCAATGAGCAGTTCTTC	CSAGPTNEQFF
-	TRBD1	TRBV19	16	TRBJ1-5	TGTGCCAGTTCACAGGGACAGTGGGGGGGATATCAGCCCCAGCATTTT	CASSQGQWGGYQPQHF
-	-	TRBV2	16	TRBJ1-2	TGTGCCAGCACCCGGGGAGGGACTGGCCAACTATCTGGCTACACCTTC	CASTRGGTGQLSGYTF
-	TRBD2	TRBV12-3/TRBV12-4	15	TRBJ2-1	TGTGCCAGCAGGGACCCGGGGACTAGCGGTCCCCGGGAGTTCTTC	CASRDPGTSGPREFF
-	-	TRBV10-2	12	TRBJ2-2	TGCGCCAGCAGACAAGGGGGATCGGAACTGTTTTTT	CASRQGGSELFF
many	-	TRBV12-3/TRBV12-4	14	TRBJ2-6	TGCGCCAGCAGCTTGGCCTCTGGGGCCAACGTCCTGACTTTC	CASSLASGANVLTF
many	-	TRBV7-3	14	TRBJ2-3	TGTGCCAGCAGCTTAACAAGGGACACAGATACGCAGTATTTT	CASSLTRDTDTQYF
few	-	TRBV12-3/TRBV12-4	15	TRBJ2-2	TGTGCCAGCAGTTTATTAAGGGCGGACACCGGGGAGCTGTTTTTT	CASSLLRADTGELFF
many	TRBD1	TRBV3-1	16	TRBJ1-5	TGTGCCAGCAGCCAAGATTCCGGACAGGGGAGGCAGCCCCAGCATTTT	CASSQDSGQGRQPQHF
many	-	TRBV12-3/TRBV12-4	17	TRBJ2-1	TGTGCCAGCAGTCGACCCCGGGGGCCCGGGGCCTACAATGAGCAGTTCTTC	CASSRPRGPGAYNEQFF
-	-	TRBV12-3/TRBV12-4	15	TRBJ2-5	TGTGCCAGCAGTTTATACCCAGGACCCTTGGAGACCCAGTACTTC	CASSLYPGPLETQYF
many	TRBD1	TRBV12-3/TRBV12-4	14	TRBJ2-7	TGTGCCAGCAGTTTATATAGGGGGCACGACGAGCAGTACTTC	CASSLYRGHDEQYF
few	-	TRBV21-1	12	TRBJ2-2	TGTGCCAGCCGCCAGGGTGCCGGGGAGCTGTTTTTT	CASRQGAGELFF